The 17 T cell receptor beta chains below all came from one sample that was sequenced in a study of T-cell reconstitution after alpha-beta-depleted transplantation in children. Using unique molecular identifiers, the investigators prepared the TCRbeta library. TCRdb re-called the PCR reads through MiXCR, storing one row per CDR3 protein. Here the sample spans more than 500,000 distinct CDR3 sequences, approximately 10% being singletons. This sample comprised PBMCs, mostly from graft donor cells, obtained 180 days after TCRalphabeta/CD19-depleted stem cell transplant. Receptors originate from a female patient aged 2 to 10 who had a stem cell transplant for aplastic anemia, so the T cells may come from the graft donor.

This clonotype was seen a handful of times. V and J are TRBV6-1 and TRBJ1-4, with D uncertain. Per the germline V gene, CDR1 is MNHNS and CDR2 is SASEGT. The V end was cut by 5 bases, the J end by 0 bases, with 10 bases between. The CDR3 loop spans 15 amino acids. The CDR3 DNA is TGTGCCAGCAGTCTTCCCTATTCAACTAATGAAAAACTGTTTTTT. It encodes CASSLPYSTNEKLFF.

This clonotype was picked up a small number of times. This chain joins TRBV11-2 and TRBJ2-1, with a tentative D call TRBD2 (6 bases). CDR1 SGHAT and CDR2 FQNNGV come from the germline V gene. The CDR3 has 18 amino acids. Trimming left V 4 bases short and J 0 bases short, with 19 bases between. The chain's CDR3 is CASSSTQSGPSSYNEQFF. The CDR3 region has the DNA TGTGCCAGCAGCTCCACACAGAGCGGGCCGAGCTCCTACAATGAGCAGTTCTTC.

The chain employs TRBV27 and TRBJ1-4; TRBD1 matches 7 bases. CDR1 is MNHEY, CDR2 SMNVEV, per germline (reference sequence). The CDR3 has 12 residues. The J segment lost 4 bases and the V segment lost 8 bases, leaving 1 base of the junction unmatched. CDR3 region: CASGTDNEKLFF. CDR3 DNA sequence: TGTGCCAGCGGGACAGATAATGAAAAACTGTTTTTT. The full variable domain, its missing parts supplied by reference TRBV27 and TRBJ1-4, is EAQVTQNPRYLITVTGKKLTVTCSQNMNHEYMSWYRQDPGLGLRQIYYSMNVEVTDKGDVPEGYKVSRKEKRNFPLILESPSPNQTSLYFCASGTDNEKLFFGSGTQLSVL.

V and J are TRBV5-1 and TRBJ2-2; D is perhaps TRBD2 (6 bases). CDR3 length: 14 amino acids. CDR1 and CDR2 from the germline V gene are SGHRS and YFSETQ. The germline V and J ends were trimmed by 4 bases and 3 bases, with 10 bases remaining between them. CDR3 in DNA: TGCGCCAGCAGCCAAAGGGAGGACACCGGGGAGCTGTTTTTT. It codes for CASSQREDTGELFF.

The rearrangement uses TRBV12-3 or TRBV12-4 and TRBJ1-5; TRBD1 matches at 7 bases. The CDR3 runs to 14 residues. The V and J ends lost 4 bases and 5 bases, in that order; junction bases with no gene match: 5. CDR3 loop: CASSSHRGDQPQHF. The CDR3, as DNA: TGTGCCAGCAGTTCCCACAGGGGCGATCAGCCCCAGCATTTT.

This clonotype was picked up many times. The J gene is TRBJ1-1, the V gene TRBV7-2; D gene uncertain. The CDR3 runs to 15 residues. V was shortened by 4 bases and J by 0 bases, with 12 bases between the two germline ends. Germline CDR1 SGHTA, CDR2 FQGNSA. This CDR3 reads CASSCVSGVNTEAFF. As DNA, the CDR3 is TGTGCCAGCAGCTGCGTCTCGGGAGTGAACACTGAAGCTTTCTTT.

The V call is TRBV7-7, the J call TRBJ2-7; possibly TRBD2 for D (6 bases). From germline, CDR1 is SSHAT and CDR2 FNYEAQ (reference sequence). V shed 0 bases and J shed 3 bases, with 24 bases lying between them. The CDR3 length is 19 residues. CDR3 sequence (DNA): TGTGCCAGCAGCTTAGCGGAGGGCTGTCGCAGCTTTCTCTACTACGAGCAGTACGTC. Translated: CASSLAEGCRSFLYYEQYV.

The J gene is TRBJ2-7, the V gene TRBV29-1; 9 nucleotides line up with TRBD2. Trimming at V came to 4 bases and at J to 4 bases, leaving 5 bases not matched to a gene. Per germline, CDR1 SQVTM and CDR2 ANQGSEA. CDR3 length equals 13 residues. CDR3 coding DNA: TGCAGCGTTGTGGCGGGAGGGCGTTACGAGCAGTACGTC. This gives the protein CSVVAGGRYEQYV.

This clonotype was seen ten or more times. The chain links TRBV4-3 to TRBJ1-2; no definite D call. Germline CDR1 reads LGHNA; CDR2 reads YSLEER. The CDR3 has 14 residues. V dropped 0 bases and J dropped 4 bases, with 9 bases sitting between them. The CDR3, as DNA: TGCGCCAGCAGCCAAGATGGAGAAATCTATGGCTACACCTTC. Translating gives CASSQDGEIYGYTF.

This clonotype was picked up a small number of times. The chain has TRBV29-1 and TRBJ1-2; D is unresolved. V was shortened by 4 bases and J by 6 bases, with 18 bases between the two germline ends. The CDR3 covers 14 residues. Germline V lookup: CDR1 SQVTM, CDR2 ANQGSEA. Here the CDR3 DNA reads TGCAGCGTTGGGGGTTCCGAAGTGGATCATGGCTACACCTTC. Translating gives CSVGGSEVDHGYTF.

This clonotype was recorded a few times. The chain couples TRBV6-1 to TRBJ2-6; D remains unclear. V was trimmed by 3 bases and J by 0 bases, leaving 6 bases between them. The CDR3 extends over 15 amino acids. The germline V gene encodes CDR1 MNHNS and CDR2 SASEGT. The CDR3 nucleotides read TGTGCCAGCAGTGAGCAACCCTCTGGGGCCAACGTCCTGACTTTC. Amino acids: CASSEQPSGANVLTF.

The chain links TRBV25-1 to TRBJ2-7, with unresolved D. The length of the CDR3 is 14 residues. Trimming shortened V by 3 bases and J by 2 bases, and 11 bases separated the two germline ends. The germline V gene has CDR1 MGHDK and CDR2 SYGVNS. As DNA, the CDR3 is TGTGCCAGCAGTGACCGAGGATTTACCTACGAGCAGTACTTC. It translates to CASSDRGFTYEQYF.

The chain carries TRBV28 and TRBJ2-7, with 11 bases matching TRBD1. Trimming took 6 bases from V and 2 from J; bases not matched to a gene: 6. There are 15 residues in the CDR3. Germline values: CDR1 MDHEN, CDR2 SYDVKM. As DNA, the CDR3 is TGTGCCAGCAGCCCCGGACAGGGGGCAGCCTACGAGCAGTACTTC. It encodes CASSPGQGAAYEQYF.

This clonotype came up many times. The gene calls are TRBV27 and TRBJ2-5; 7 bases fit TRBD1. The CDR3 contains 19 residues. The germline V gene encodes CDR1 MNHEY and CDR2 SMNVEV (reference sequence). V was clipped by 0 bases and J by 2 bases; unmatched bases: 15. The chain's CDR3 is CASSLSPPVGQVAQETQYF. In DNA form, the CDR3 reads TGTGCCAGCAGTTTATCCCCCCCCGTAGGACAGGTGGCTCAAGAGACCCAGTACTTC.

Here the CDR3 reads CASSLNPGYEQYF. DNA of the CDR3: TGTGCCAGCAGCTTAAATCCGGGCTACGAGCAGTACTTC. This rearrangement joins TRBV7-3 to TRBJ2-7; no definite D call. Trimming shortened V by 1 base and J by 3 bases, and 7 bases separated the two germline ends. Germline V CDR1 and CDR2: SGHTA, FQGTGA. CDR3 length: 13 residues.

This clonotype came up a few times. CDR3 nucleotide sequence: TGTGCCAGCAGCTTGAGATGGCTTACCGGGACTAGCGGGAGTTATGGTGAGCAGTTCTTC. This codes for CASSLRWLTGTSGSYGEQFF. The chain links TRBV7-8 to TRBJ2-1; 14 bases fit TRBD2. The CDR3 extends over 20 amino acids. Per the germline V gene, CDR1 is SGHVS and CDR2 is FQNEAQ. Unmatched junction bases numbered 19, after V lost 3 bases and J lost 9 bases.

This clonotype came up many times. V and J are TRBV7-2 and TRBJ1-1; D is unclear. V lost 2 bases, J lost 7 bases, and 5 bases lay in between. The CDR3 length is 11 residues. Germline-derived CDR1 and CDR2 are SGHTA and FQGNSA. CDR3 in DNA: TGTGCCAGCAGCTTACGGCGTGAAGCTTTCTTT. It specifies CASSLRREAFF. Full variable domain (outside the CDR3, taken from reference TRBV7-2 and TRBJ1-1): GAGVSQSPSNKVTEKGKDVELRCDPISGHTALYWYRQSLGQGLEFLIYFQGNSAPDKSGLPSDRFSAERTGGSVSTLTIQRTQQEDSAVYLCASSLRREAFFGQGTRLTVV.